This is a list of T cell receptor beta chains from one sample in a study of cytomegalovirus exposure and HLA in healthy donors. The table came from immunoSEQ multiplex PCR; TCRdb's copy has only in-frame clones and leaves some out. The table lists 110,000 to 150,000 clones, roughly nine tenths of them singletons. The sequenced sample consisted of PBMCs. Receptor source: a woman younger than 30 in good health and CMV-seropositive. Both conserved end residues are part of each CDR3. The order of the fields is D gene, V gene, clone size, J gene, CDR3 protein, CDR3 DNA. A D gene is named only where the DNA matches it firmly. Size values are once, few and many counts, or a class for expanded clones, and some rows have none.

>TRBD1|TRBV7-6|NA|TRBJ1-1
CASSLGQGMNTEAFF
TGTGCCAGCAGCCTTGGACAGGGAATGAACACTGAAGCTTTCTTT
>NA|TRBV28|NA|TRBJ1-4
CASRNRDDEKLFF
TGTGCCAGCAGGAACAGGGACGACGAAAAACTGTTTTTT
>TRBD2|TRBV2|NA|TRBJ2-7
CASSGAGLAGDHFYFLYEQYF
TGTGCCAGCAGTGGGGCCGGACTAGCGGGGGACCACTTCTATTTCTTGTACGAGCAGTACTTC
>NA|TRBV27|NA|TRBJ2-1
CASSLGRSSYNEQFF
TGTGCCAGCAGTTTAGGGAGGAGCTCCTACAATGAGCAGTTCTTC
>TRBD1|TRBV27|NA|TRBJ1-4
CASSLHRTGANEKLFF
TGTGCCAGCAGTCTCCACCGGACAGGGGCTAATGAAAAACTGTTTTTT
>NA|TRBV6-1|NA|TRBJ1-2
CASSVEDNRVF
TGTGCCAGCAGTGTCGAGGACAATCGGGTCTTC
>TRBD2|TRBV6-1|NA|TRBJ2-3
CASSGLAGGQDTQYF
TGTGCCAGCAGTGGACTAGCGGGGGGGCAAGATACGCAGTATTTT
>NA|TRBV5-6|NA|TRBJ1-1
CASSLGSGGAGTEAFF
TGTGCCAGCAGCTTGGGATCCGGGGGGGCGGGCACTGAAGCTTTCTTT
>TRBD1|TRBV6-1|NA|TRBJ2-7
CASSEIGQVDEQYF
TGTGCCAGCAGTGAAATTGGACAGGTCGACGAGCAGTACTTC
>NA|TRBV5-1|NA|TRBJ1-1
CASSLAHSQGRDTEAFF
TGCGCCAGCAGCTTGGCTCACTCGCAGGGAAGGGACACTGAAGCTTTCTTT
>NA|TRBV15|NA|TRBJ1-2
CATRPLGGMYGYTF
TGTGCCACCAGGCCCCTGGGGGGTATGTATGGCTACACCTTC
>NA|TRBV6-6|NA|TRBJ2-7
CASSGGATGVYEQYF
TGTGCCAGCAGCGGCGGGGCTACAGGGGTCTACGAGCAGTACTTC
>NA|TRBV28|NA|TRBJ1-4
CASSTTGYNEKLFF
TGTGCCAGCAGTACAACAGGGTATAATGAAAAACTGTTTTTT
>TRBD1|TRBV5-4|NA|TRBJ1-2
CASSLGGTANYGYTF
TGTGCCAGCAGCTTGGGCGGGACAGCTAACTATGGCTACACCTTC
>NA|TRBV2|once|TRBJ1-5
CASRAGPDQPQHF
TGTGCCAGCAGGGCGGGGCCAGATCAGCCCCAGCATTTT
>TRBD1|TRBV30|NA|TRBJ1-5
CAWSVAGTGRQPQHF
TGTGCCTGGAGTGTAGCCGGGACAGGGAGGCAGCCCCAGCATTTT
>NA|TRBV20-1|once|TRBJ2-5
CSASLETQYF
TGCAGTGCTAGTCTAGAGACCCAGTACTTC
>NA|TRBV11-2|NA|TRBJ2-7
CASSLGTVDYEQYF
TGTGCCAGCAGCTTAGGGACAGTCGACTACGAGCAGTACTTC
>NA|TRBV7-9|NA|TRBJ2-4
CASSVGTAGDIQYF
TGTGCCAGCAGCGTCGGGACAGCGGGGGACATTCAGTACTTC
>NA|TRBV5-4|NA|TRBJ1-2
CASSPKNGENYGYTF
TGTGCCAGCAGCCCCAAAAACGGGGAAAACTATGGCTACACCTTC
>TRBD1|TRBV7-2|NA|TRBJ1-5
CASSSGQGNQPQHF
TGTGCCAGCAGCTCGGGACAGGGCAATCAGCCCCAGCATTTT
>TRBD1|TRBV5-4|NA|TRBJ2-5
CASSGQGTLQETQYF
TGTGCCAGCAGTGGACAGGGGACTCTCCAAGAGACTCAGTACTTC
>TRBD2|TRBV6-1|NA|TRBJ2-3
CASSEPLAGDTDTQYF
TGTGCCAGCAGTGAACCCCTAGCGGGGGACACAGATACGCAGTATTTT
>TRBD2|TRBV5-4|NA|TRBJ2-7
CASSQPGLAGAYEQYF
TGTGCCAGCAGCCAACCGGGACTAGCGGGGGCCTACGAGCAGTACTTC
>TRBD1|TRBV20-1|NA|TRBJ1-2
CSADRGVVYTF
TGCAGTGCTGACAGGGGAGTTGTCTACACCTTC
>TRBD1|TRBV30|NA|TRBJ1-2
CACGNGRQGKYGYTF
TGTGCCTGTGGCAACGGGAGACAGGGAAAATATGGCTACACCTTC
>NA|TRBV5-1|few|TRBJ1-2
CASSPRGEGNGYTF
TGCGCCAGCAGCCCCCGGGGGGAAGGGAATGGCTACACCTTC
>NA|TRBV27|NA|TRBJ2-2
CASSLSEDTGELFF
TGTGCCAGCAGTTTATCGGAGGACACCGGGGAGCTGTTTTTT
>TRBD1|TRBV5-1|NA|TRBJ1-2
CASSLGGTADYGYTF
TGCGCCAGCAGCTTGGGGGGGACAGCCGACTATGGCTACACCTTC
>NA|TRBV29-1|NA|TRBJ1-1
CSARESPGGKAFF
TGCAGCGCCCGGGAGTCCCCCGGCGGGAAAGCTTTCTTT
>NA|TRBV6-5|NA|TRBJ2-7
CASSYGENEQYF
TGTGCCAGCAGTTACGGGGAGAACGAGCAGTACTTC
>NA|TRBV25-1|NA|TRBJ1-2
CASSESYGYTF
TGTGCCAGCAGTGAATCTTATGGCTACACCTTC
>TRBD1|TRBV5-4|NA|TRBJ2-2
CASSNDRVGGELFF
TGTGCCAGCAGCAATGACAGGGTTGGCGGGGAGCTGTTTTTT
>TRBD1|TRBV27|once|TRBJ2-2
CASRSGGNTGELFF
TGTGCCAGCCGCTCAGGGGGCAACACCGGGGAGCTGTTTTTT
>TRBD1|TRBV10-1|NA|TRBJ2-5
CASSESGQGKTQYF
TGCGCCAGCAGTGAGTCAGGACAGGGAAAGACCCAGTACTTC
>TRBD2|TRBV6-5|NA|TRBJ2-1
CASSIAGGPHNEQFF
TGTGCCAGCAGTATAGCGGGGGGGCCCCACAATGAGCAGTTCTTC
>TRBD1|TRBV5-1|NA|TRBJ1-6
CASSPTGTGFRNSPLHF
TGCGCCAGCAGCCCCACCGGGACAGGGTTCAGGAATTCACCCCTCCACTTT
>NA|TRBV9|NA|TRBJ2-7
CASSVVGSDEQYF
TGTGCCAGCAGCGTAGTAGGGAGTGACGAGCAGTACTTC
>NA|TRBV5-4|NA|TRBJ1-1
CASSPRGGDTEAFF
TGTGCCAGCAGCCCACGGGGGGGGGACACTGAAGCTTTCTTT
>TRBD2|TRBV5-1|NA|TRBJ2-1
CASSLVLLSGGNEQFF
TGCGCCAGCAGCTTGGTCCTACTGAGCGGGGGAAATGAGCAGTTCTTC
>NA|TRBV11-2|NA|TRBJ2-5
CASSLAGRSSQYF
TGTGCCAGCAGCTTAGCCGGGAGATCATCCCAGTACTTC
>TRBD2|TRBV12-5|NA|TRBJ2-1
CASGLVLGRLAGGPYNEQFF
TGTGCTAGTGGTTTGGTACTAGGGAGGCTAGCGGGGGGTCCTTACAATGAGCAGTTCTTC
>NA|TRBV5-1|once|TRBJ2-5
CASSLEFGGERRPETQYF
TGCGCCAGCAGCTTAGAGTTTGGCGGGGAAAGAAGGCCAGAGACCCAGTACTTC
>TRBD2|TRBV4-1|once|TRBJ2-2
CASSQLGTTTGELFF
TGCGCCAGCAGCCAATTGGGGACTACCACCGGGGAGCTGTTTTTT
>TRBD1|TRBV28|NA|TRBJ1-2
CASSEGVASGTAYGYTF
TGTGCCAGCAGTGAAGGCGTGGCTTCCGGGACAGCCTATGGCTACACCTTC
>TRBD1|TRBV5-1|once|TRBJ1-1
CASSTQQGGSTEAFF
TGCGCCAGCAGCACCCAACAGGGGGGTAGCACTGAAGCTTTCTTT
>NA|TRBV6-5|NA|TRBJ1-6
CASSYYRGEGDSPLHF
TGTGCCAGCAGTTACTATAGGGGTGAAGGGGATTCACCCCTCCACTTT
>NA|TRBV5-4|NA|TRBJ1-6
CASSRGGAQTYNSPLHF
TGTGCCAGCAGCCGGGGGGGAGCCCAAACTTATAATTCACCCCTCCACTTT
>NA|TRBV5-5|NA|TRBJ1-2
CASSPSAGDYGYTF
TGTGCCAGCAGCCCCTCGGCAGGGGACTATGGCTACACCTTC
>NA|TRBV5-1|NA|TRBJ1-1
CASSFDLDMNTEAFF
TGCGCCAGCAGCTTCGATTTAGACATGAACACTGAAGCTTTCTTT
>NA|TRBV30|NA|TRBJ1-1
CACPSGVMGTEAFF
TGTGCCTGTCCCTCCGGGGTGATGGGCACTGAAGCTTTCTTT
>NA|TRBV9|NA|TRBJ1-1
CASSVELVTEAFF
TGTGCCAGCAGCGTAGAACTTGTGACTGAAGCTTTCTTT
>NA|TRBV30|NA|TRBJ1-1
CAWSSGKNTEAFF
TGTGCCTGGAGTTCCGGGAAGAACACTGAAGCTTTCTTT